The sequence of this TCR beta chain was determined in a study of early T cells in non-severe SARS-CoV-2 infection (dated by TCRdb to the early 2020s). Looking at the study overall: Because TCR sequencing was done on bulk RNA from unsorted whole blood, the alpha and beta chains could not be paired.

Results the study describes overall, beyond this receptor: VDJdb matching was skewed toward anti-spike CD8 responses and likely underestimated virus-specific expansions by missing private and CD4 specificities.

The germline V gene gives CDR1 as SGHRS and CDR2 as YFSETQ. V is clipped by 4 bases and J by 2 bases, and the sequence between their germline boundaries is 15 bases long. Taken from cysteine to phenylalanine, the CDR3 has 16 residues. Of all the DNA, just the CDR3 is kept, 48 bases in frame from base 1. Library prep was done by 5' RACE. For sequencing, a NextSeq 500 was employed. The TCR library protocol attached unique molecular identifiers to individual cDNA molecules to correct for sequencing error and PCR bias. Both TCR alpha and beta chains were sequenced, and tight co-correlation was observed between alpha and beta sequence abundances in each sample. Turning to the authors' computational methods: Decombinator V4 was used to perform V gene, J gene and CDR3 annotation of TCR sequences. TCRs were defined as expanded if a significant change between any two time points was detected under a Poisson model with p below 0.0001. Abundances of TCRs were expressed as counts per million after normalisation to the total number of TCRs sequenced in each sample. MAIT TCRs were defined by TRAV1-2 paired with TRAJ12, TRAJ20 or TRAJ33, and iNKT TCRs by TRAV10 paired with TRAJ18. A search of VDJdb, accessed on 1 November 2021, was run for TCRs annotated to CMV, EBV and SARS-CoV-2, with TCRs annotated for multiple antigens excluded. The public reads were reanalyzed by TCRdb: fastp trimming at Q25, MiXCR alignment, in-frame beta chains only. One record per CDR3 amino acid sequence lists the most common genes and DNA. V and J calls and clone size were set by TCRdb, not the authors. In all, the sample holds about 20,000 distinct CDR3 sequences, and approximately 4.3% of those were seen once. The ten largest clones take up roughly 5% of the sample.

This was a case-control study nested in a cohort of healthcare workers in London, UK, who had nasopharyngeal swab PCR tests and blood samples taken every week. Healthcare workers were recruited between 23 and 31 March 2020, during the week of the UK lockdown, and were followed weekly for up to roughly 15 weeks. In its sample, this clonotype was seen a few times. Its antigen target is currently unknown. No base qualities exist here, and no much larger clone lies one base off it. The rearranged chain carries TRBV5-1 and TRBJ2-2; perhaps TRBD2 is the D gene, with 6 bases matching. Specimen: whole blood. The clonotype was recovered from an adult who was a healthcare worker with PCR-confirmed SARS-CoV-2 infection or an uninfected control (not recorded which). The CDR3 protein sequence reads: CASSKDGTQNTGELFF. The nucleotides are TGCGCCAGCAGCAAAGACGGGACTCAAAACACCGGGGAGCTGTTTTTT.